This entry is about one TCR beta chain. These data originate in a study of blood T cell repertoires in COVID-19. As for the study in general: The United States, Italy and Spain supplied acute and convalescent COVID-19 samples. In each case, the material was cDNA or gDNA derived from T cells, B-cell-depleted T cells, or PBMCs.

The V end lost 5 bases, the J end lost 6 bases, and 16 bases lay between the germline ends. The CDR3 sequence is 14 residues long. Germline V gene data show CDR1 as SEHNR and CDR2 as FQNEAQ (reference sequence). The repertoire was sequenced with immunoSEQ multiplex PCR; TCRdb's copy has only in-frame clones and lacks some. The table lists some 150,000 clones, roughly 81% of them singletons. The receptor's source is a man between 35 and 55 years old with acute or convalescent COVID-19. The chain carries TRBV7-9 and TRBJ1-1, with D hard to call. Sequenced: peripheral blood. The CDR3 is CASSEDAGRAEAFF. In DNA form, the CDR3 reads TGTGCCAGCAGCGAGGACGCTGGGCGGGCTGAAGCTTTCTTT. The entire variable domain, with the rest obtained from reference TRBV7-9 and TRBJ1-1, is as follows: DTGVSQNPRHKITKRGQNVTFRCDPISEHNRLYWYRQTLGQGPEFLTYFQNEAQLEKSRLLSDRFSAERPKGSFSTLEIQRTEQGDSAMYLCASSEDAGRAEAFFGQGTRLTVV.